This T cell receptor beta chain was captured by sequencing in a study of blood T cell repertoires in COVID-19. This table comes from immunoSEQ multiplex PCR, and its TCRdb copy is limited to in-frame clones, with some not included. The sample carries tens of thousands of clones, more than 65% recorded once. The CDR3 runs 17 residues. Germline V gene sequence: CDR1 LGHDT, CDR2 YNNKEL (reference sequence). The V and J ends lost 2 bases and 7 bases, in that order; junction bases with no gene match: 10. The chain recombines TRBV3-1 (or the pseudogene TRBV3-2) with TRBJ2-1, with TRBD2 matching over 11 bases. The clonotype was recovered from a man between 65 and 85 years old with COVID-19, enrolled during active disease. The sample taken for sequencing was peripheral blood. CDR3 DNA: TGTGCCAGCAGCCAAAAGTTTAGCGGGAGGGCCGGGAATGAGCAGTTCTTC. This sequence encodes CASSQKFSGRAGNEQFF.